The clone carrying this T cell receptor beta chain was observed a handful of times. Its antigen is undetermined. These data originate in a study of T cells in Graves' hyperthyroidism and ophthalmopathy. Study observations and caveats: Most thyroid clonotypes expanded above 0.001 appeared in blood too.

In the ophthalmopathy cohort, Clinical Activity Score was at least 3, NOSPECS grade at least 4, and duration under 3 months. The PBMCs were taken from less than 11 ml of fresh peripheral blood. The CDR3 length is 14 residues. Trimming shortened V by 6 bases and J by 4 bases, and 16 bases separated the two germline ends. Germline assignment: CDR1 WSHSY and CDR2 SAAADI. The CDR3 regions of TCR beta were amplified from RNA transcripts. HTBI primers were employed in a first-round RT-PCR of the TCR CDR3. TCRdb re-analysed the multiplex PCR reads in MiXCR, keeping a single row per CDR3 protein. The table records roughly 530,000 distinct CDR3 sequences, 17% of them present only once.

The V call is TRBV10-2, the J call TRBJ2-7; either TRBD1 or TRBD2 may fit D (6 bases each). This TCR was recovered from a woman under 30 with Graves' ophthalmopathy. The sequenced sample consisted of blood. CDR3 amino acids: CASRAPGAVYEQYF. The CDR3 nucleotides are TGCGCCAGCAGGGCTCCGGGGGCCGTGTACGAGCAGTACTTC.